This T cell receptor (beta chain) was profiled in a study of T cell repertoires in cytomegalovirus infection (dated by TCRdb to the late 2010s). As for the study more broadly: The peptide stimulations were aimed at well-studied HLA-B-restricted epitopes as well as recently identified HLA-C-restricted CMV epitopes, whose presentation resists viral immunomodulation. Donor HLA type was relevant to the analysis, as public TCR beta signatures indicated carriage of CMV infection together with the matching HLA type.

The sample was run on an Illumina HiSeq 1500. The public reads were reanalyzed by TCRdb: fastp trimming at Q25, MiXCR alignment, in-frame beta chains only. Entries are consolidated by CDR3 protein sequence, retaining the most common genes and DNA. For this sample the table gives about 920,000 distinct CDR3 sequences, of which roughly 30% were detected only once. Under 15% of the sample is held by the ten biggest clonotypes. The sample holds a few counts of this clonotype. Its cognate antigen has yet to be identified. The sample holds no much larger clone one base away, and base qualities are not on file. The treatment or condition label here, explained by the study, means: in vitro stimulation with specific CMV peptide epitopes to enrich CMV-specific T cells. Study-level results and caveats: In both this cohort and an independent approximately 370-donor cohort, the cumulative frequency of public TCR beta family members distinguished carriers of CMV infection plus the relevant HLA type. The ex vivo response was dominated by HLA-C-restricted CMV-specific TCR beta clonotypes, and the single most frequent clonotype in two of eight donors was supplied by these HLA-C-restricted clonotypes.

Measured from the cysteine to the phenylalanine, the CDR3 is 17 residues long. Only the CDR3 region is kept as DNA, spanning 51 bases read in frame from base 1. Looking up the germline V gene yields CDR1 SGHRS and CDR2 YFSETQ. Cut back by 1 base and 5 bases, the V and J ends lie 18 bases apart. Material: cultured CD8+ T cells from PBMCs, obtained from culture after CMV antigen stimulation. This TCR was recovered from a human donor in good health (CMV status not recorded). Some clones in this sample may be carry-over from other donors' samples. The chain was built from TRBV5-1 and TRBJ1-4; the D gene is not confidently resolved. The CDR3: CASSLSYSGSDNEKLFF. Here is the DNA: TGCGCCAGCAGCTTGAGTTATTCCGGCAGCGACAATGAAAAACTGTTTTTT.